A selection of T cell receptor beta chains follows, all from one sample in a study of T cell responses to AZD1222 COVID-19 vaccine. TCRdb keeps only in-frame clones here, not all; method: immunoSEQ multiplex PCR. This table has approximately 150,000 clones, 91% appearing once. The sequences come from peripheral blood, collected 28 days after the second AZD1222 dose. These receptors were obtained from an adult who received the AZD1222 COVID-19 vaccine. Each CDR3 is given with its conserved first and last residue. A D gene is named only where the DNA matches it firmly.

D gene	CDR3 length	V gene	J gene	CDR3 protein
.	11	TRBV11-1	TRBJ2-5	CASSVIETQYF
TRBD1	14	TRBV6-5	TRBJ1-5	CASSYDRGDQPQHF
.	14	TRBV18	TRBJ2-7	CASSPSGWYDEQYF
TRBD1	16	TRBV5-1	TRBJ2-3	CASSLGQGASTDTQYF
.	16	TRBV4-3	TRBJ2-6	CASSHESGPGANVLTF
TRBD1	14	TRBV7-9	TRBJ1-2	CASSFSPGQGSYTF
.	17	TRBV5-1	TRBJ1-4	CASSLGPFDTTNEKLFF
TRBD1	15	TRBV2	TRBJ1-2	CASSLDRDLTGGYTF
.	13	TRBV19	TRBJ2-1	CASSIRSANEQFF
.	17	TRBV4-1	TRBJ1-4	CASRSLVTAATNEKLFF
TRBD1	14	TRBV27	TRBJ1-4	CASTAGQGYEKLFF
.	15	TRBV6-5	TRBJ2-7	CASSYSTGGLHEQYF
.	14	TRBV2	TRBJ2-7	CASMETGLTYEQYF
.	15	TRBV7-3	TRBJ2-7	CAGHTFPGLNYEQYF
TRBD1	16	TRBV7-2	TRBJ1-4	CASSSRYDRGRGKLFF
.	13	TRBV19	TRBJ1-1	CASSITLVTEAFF
.	13	TRBV12-3/TRBV12-4	TRBJ2-3	CASSLGRASTQYF
.	13	TRBV5-4	TRBJ1-1	CASSFAGGTEAFF
.	15	TRBV7-6	TRBJ2-1	CASSLGASSYNEQFF
TRBD2	15	TRBV5-1	TRBJ2-5	CASSTGLGGQETQYF
.	13	TRBV12-3/TRBV12-4	TRBJ1-1	CASTGGGGTEAFF
.	15	TRBV6-2/TRBV6-3	TRBJ1-4	CASSSAGTATEKLFF
.	15	TRBV9	TRBJ1-5	CASSLGPEGNQPQHF
.	14	TRBV6-5	TRBJ1-4	CASRLGDFDEKLFF
.	17	TRBV7-9	TRBJ1-5	CASSLDRDGASNQPQHF
.	15	TRBV7-3	TRBJ2-7	CASSLMVGLHYEQYF
.	13	TRBV18	TRBJ2-5	CASSPPPQETQYF
.	14	TRBV4-1	TRBJ1-1	CASSQGTPDTEAFF
TRBD2	20	TRBV12-5	TRBJ2-3	CASGLASPGLAGDRTDTQYF
TRBD1	14	TRBV7-8	TRBJ2-3	CASRFRGRADTQYF
TRBD2	15	TRBV7-9	TRBJ2-3	CASSHGLASTDTQYF
TRBD1	14	TRBV19	TRBJ1-1	CASSQAGGITEAFF
TRBD1	15	TRBV13	TRBJ2-7	CASSLRQGISYEQYF
TRBD1	12	TRBV30	TRBJ2-7	CAWGDSSYEQYF